This T cell receptor (beta chain) was sequenced in a study of blood T cell repertoires in COVID-19. Everyone who took part was 18 to 89 years old, and they came from fewer than 25 US areas. Trimming removed 4 bases at V and 4 bases at J, with 12 bases between. In germline, CDR1 is MNHEY, CDR2 SMNVEV (reference sequence). The CDR3 is made up of 14 amino acids. Using immunoSEQ multiplex PCR, the repertoire was profiled, and TCRdb retains in-frame clones only, with some absent. The sample records more than 250,000 clones, more than 85% being singletons. This clonotype originated in a woman younger than 45 who had recovered from COVID-19. The chain recombines TRBV27 with TRBJ2-3; D gene unclear. The sequenced sample was PBMCs or T cells enriched from blood (not recorded which). CDR3 protein: CASSSWAGADTQYF. The DNA for the CDR3 is TGTGCCAGCAGTTCGTGGGCTGGTGCAGATACGCAGTATTTT.